Listed below are T cell receptor beta chains from one sample, sequenced in a study of OX40 agonist ivuxolimab in advanced cancers. This table comes from immunoSEQ multiplex PCR, and its TCRdb copy is limited to in-frame clones, with some not included. Here the sample spans 73,000 or so clones, roughly 90% being singletons. The specimen comprised CD4+ or CD8+ T cells sorted from blood, sampled in a trial of the OX40 agonist ivuxolimab. All receptors derive from an adult with an advanced solid tumor such as melanoma, head and neck, liver or kidney cancer. Each CDR3 is given with its conserved first and last residue. The D gene is left open where the match is weak. Clone size, where shown, is once, few, many, or a class for clones that have expanded.

>TRBV27|NA|TRBJ1-1|NA
TGTGCCAGCAGTTCCGGGACGGTAATGAACACTGAAGCTTTCTTT
CASSSGTVMNTEAFF
>TRBV4-3|once|TRBJ1-1|NA
TGCGCCAGCAGCCAAGAAAAGGGGGTTGCAATGAACACTGAAGCTTTCTTT
CASSQEKGVAMNTEAFF
>TRBV11-2|NA|TRBJ2-1|NA
TGTGCCAGCAGCTTAGGCATACACGGCAATGAGCAGTTCTTC
CASSLGIHGNEQFF
>TRBV29-1|NA|TRBJ2-1|NA
TGCAGTCTGGGGAGCTCCTACAATGAGCAGTTCTTC
CSLGSSYNEQFF
>TRBV19|few|TRBJ2-7|TRBD1
TGTGCCAGTAGTGCGGGGACAGGGGGCTACGAGCAGTACTTC
CASSAGTGGYEQYF
>TRBV23-1|NA|TRBJ2-1|NA
TGCGCCAGCAGTCTTGGGACGGCCTGGGATGAGCAGTTCTTC
CASSLGTAWDEQFF
>TRBV9|NA|TRBJ1-4|NA
TGTGCCAGCAGCGAATGGAAGGATAATGAAAAACTGTTTTTT
CASSEWKDNEKLFF
>TRBV11-2|NA|TRBJ2-2|TRBD2
TGTGCCAGCAGCTTGGGCGGGGGAAGCACCGGGGAGCTGTTTTTT
CASSLGGGSTGELFF
>TRBV27|NA|TRBJ2-7|TRBD2
TGTGCCAGCAGTCTGGGACTAGCTGTACTCTCGGCGCAGTACTTC
CASSLGLAVLSAQYF
>TRBV19|once|TRBJ1-5|NA
TGTGCCAGTAGAGAAGGGGTCAATCAGCCCCAGCATTTT
CASREGVNQPQHF
>TRBV7-9|NA|TRBJ2-1|TRBD2
TGTGCCAGCAGCCCTACCCCTTGGGGGCGGGGGGGCCAAGGGAATGAGCAGTTCTTC
CASSPTPWGRGGQGNEQFF
>TRBV19|NA|TRBJ2-3|NA
TGTGCCAGTAGTATTAATGTACAGGGCCTCACAGATACGCAGTATTTT
CASSINVQGLTDTQYF
>TRBV5-5|NA|TRBJ1-2|NA
TGTGCCAGCAGCTTGGAACGGACAGAGAACTATGGCTACACCTTC
CASSLERTENYGYTF
>TRBV27|NA|TRBJ2-1|TRBD1
TGTGCCAGCAGTACCGGGACAGGGTCCAATGAGCAGTTCTTC
CASSTGTGSNEQFF
>TRBV29-1|NA|TRBJ1-2|NA
TGCAGCGTGCAGGGAATGGATGGCTACACCTTC
CSVQGMDGYTF
>TRBV6-1|NA|TRBJ2-1|NA
TGTGCCAGCAGTGGGGGCAACTACAATGAGCAGTTCTTC
CASSGGNYNEQFF
>TRBV7-9|NA|TRBJ2-7|NA
TGTGCCAGCAGCCCGACTAGCGAGCAGTACTTC
CASSPTSEQYF
>TRBV10-2|few|TRBJ1-5|TRBD1
TGCGCCAGCAGTGGGACAGGAGGCAATCAGCCCCAGCATTTT
CASSGTGGNQPQHF
>TRBV27|NA|TRBJ2-7|NA
TGTGCCAGCAGTTTGACCGTTGCCTACGAGCAGTACTTC
CASSLTVAYEQYF
>TRBV4-1|NA|TRBJ1-1|NA
TGCGCCAGCAGCCTCACAGCGATGAACACTGAAGCTTTCTTT
CASSLTAMNTEAFF
>TRBV29-1|NA|TRBJ1-4|NA
TGCAGCGTTGAAGGCCCCGAGACAGCCTCTAATGAAAAACTGTTTTTT
CSVEGPETASNEKLFF
>TRBV6-1|NA|TRBJ2-2|NA
TGTGCCAGCAGTCCTCGAGGGCCCGGGGAGCTGTTTTTT
CASSPRGPGELFF
>TRBV10-3|NA|TRBJ2-5|NA
TGTGCCATCAGTGAAGGGGGGCCGGGGGAGACCCAGTACTTC
CAISEGGPGETQYF
>TRBV2|NA|TRBJ1-5|TRBD1
TGTGCCAGCATCCCGGACAGGGCGCAAACTAAAGTTAATCAGCCCCAGCATTTT
CASIPDRAQTKVNQPQHF
>TRBV19|NA|TRBJ2-1|NA
TGTGCCAGTAGTATAGAGGGGGGTGGCTCCTACAATGAGCAGTTCTTC
CASSIEGGGSYNEQFF
>TRBV11-2|NA|TRBJ2-1|TRBD2
TGTGCCAGCAGCCCCGGGGCGGGGGACTCCTACAATGAGCAGTTCTTC
CASSPGAGDSYNEQFF
>TRBV10-1|NA|TRBJ1-2|NA
TGCGCCAGCAGTGAGAGTGGGGAGCACGGCTACACCTTC
CASSESGEHGYTF
>TRBV7-8|NA|TRBJ2-7|TRBD1
TGTGCCAGCAGCTCCCGGGACAGGGGGCATCTCGAGCAGTACTTC
CASSSRDRGHLEQYF
>TRBV5-1|NA|TRBJ1-3|TRBD1
TGCGCCAGCAGCTTGGTGGGACAGGGGGCTGGAAACACCATATATTTT
CASSLVGQGAGNTIYF
>TRBV6-5|NA|TRBJ1-5|NA
TGTGCCAGCAGTTTAACCCGGGCAAGGGGCAATCAGCCCCAGCATTTT
CASSLTRARGNQPQHF
>TRBV27|NA|TRBJ2-1|NA
TGTGCCAGCAGATCATTAGCTCCCAATGAGCAGTTCTTC
CASRSLAPNEQFF
>TRBV7-9|NA|TRBJ1-1|TRBD1
TGTGCCAGCAGCGCATTTACAGGGGCCGTTGGAGCTTTCTTT
CASSAFTGAVGAFF
>TRBV7-8|NA|TRBJ2-1|NA
TGTGCCAGCAGCTTAGTGACCGGAACCCGGAAGGTTGAGCAGTTCTTC
CASSLVTGTRKVEQFF
>TRBV27|NA|TRBJ1-1|NA
TGTGCCAGCCATACGAGCTCTGAAGCTTTCTTT
CASHTSSEAFF
>TRBV30|NA|TRBJ1-2|NA
TGTGCCTGGAAGGGGTTAATCGCGACTAACTATGGCTACACCTTC
CAWKGLIATNYGYTF
>TRBV7-6|NA|TRBJ2-1|TRBD1
TGTGCCAGCAGCTTAGTAGGGACAGGGGGCGGCGATGAGCAGTTCTTC
CASSLVGTGGGDEQFF
>TRBV7-8|NA|TRBJ2-1|NA
TGTGCCAGCAGCTTTCCCGGGAGAGGCAATGAGCAGTTCTTC
CASSFPGRGNEQFF